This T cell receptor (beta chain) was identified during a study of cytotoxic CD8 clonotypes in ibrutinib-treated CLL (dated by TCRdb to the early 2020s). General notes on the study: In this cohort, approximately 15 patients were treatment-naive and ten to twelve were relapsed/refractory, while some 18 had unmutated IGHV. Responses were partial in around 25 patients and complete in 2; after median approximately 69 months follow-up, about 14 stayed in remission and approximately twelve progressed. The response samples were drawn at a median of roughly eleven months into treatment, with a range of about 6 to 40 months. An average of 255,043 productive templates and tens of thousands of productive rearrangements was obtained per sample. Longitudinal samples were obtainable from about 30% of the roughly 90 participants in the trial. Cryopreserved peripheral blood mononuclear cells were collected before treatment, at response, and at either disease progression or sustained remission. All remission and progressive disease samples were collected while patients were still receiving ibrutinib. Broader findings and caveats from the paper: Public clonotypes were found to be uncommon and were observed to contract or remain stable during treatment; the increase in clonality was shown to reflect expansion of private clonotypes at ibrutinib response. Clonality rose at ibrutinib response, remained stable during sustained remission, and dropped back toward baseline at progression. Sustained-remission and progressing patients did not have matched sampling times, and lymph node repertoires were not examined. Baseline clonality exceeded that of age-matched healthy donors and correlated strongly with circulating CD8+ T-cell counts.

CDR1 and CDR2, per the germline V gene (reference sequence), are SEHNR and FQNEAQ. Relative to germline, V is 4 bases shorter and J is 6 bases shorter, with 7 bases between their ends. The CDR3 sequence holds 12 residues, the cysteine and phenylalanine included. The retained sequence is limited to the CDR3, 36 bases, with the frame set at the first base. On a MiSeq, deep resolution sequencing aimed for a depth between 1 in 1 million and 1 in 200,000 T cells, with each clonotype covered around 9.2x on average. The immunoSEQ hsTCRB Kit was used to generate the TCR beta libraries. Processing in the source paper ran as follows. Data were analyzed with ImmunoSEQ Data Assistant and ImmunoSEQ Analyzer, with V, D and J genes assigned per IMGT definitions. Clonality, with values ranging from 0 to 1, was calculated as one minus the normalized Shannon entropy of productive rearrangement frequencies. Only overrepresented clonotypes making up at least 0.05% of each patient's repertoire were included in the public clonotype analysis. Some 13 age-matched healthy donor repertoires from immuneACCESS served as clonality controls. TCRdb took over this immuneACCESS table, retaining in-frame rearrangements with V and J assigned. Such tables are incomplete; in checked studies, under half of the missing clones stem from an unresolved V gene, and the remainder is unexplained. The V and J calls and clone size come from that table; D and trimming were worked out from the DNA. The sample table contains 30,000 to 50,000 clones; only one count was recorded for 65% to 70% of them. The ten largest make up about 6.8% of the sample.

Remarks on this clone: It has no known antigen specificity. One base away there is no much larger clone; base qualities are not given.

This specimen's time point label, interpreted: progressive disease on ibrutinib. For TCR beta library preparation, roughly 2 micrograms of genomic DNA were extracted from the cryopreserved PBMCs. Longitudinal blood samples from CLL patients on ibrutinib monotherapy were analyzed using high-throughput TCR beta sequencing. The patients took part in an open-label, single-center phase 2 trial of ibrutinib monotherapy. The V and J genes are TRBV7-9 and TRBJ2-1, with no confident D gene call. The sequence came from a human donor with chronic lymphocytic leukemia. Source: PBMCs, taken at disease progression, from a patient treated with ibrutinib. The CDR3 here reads CASSSLGNEQFF. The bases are TGTGCCAGCAGCTCTTTGGGCAATGAGCAGTTCTTC.